This T cell receptor beta chain appears in the sequencing data of a study of T cell repertoires in cytomegalovirus infection. Study information: Public signatures in TCR beta pointed to CMV infection and matching HLA type.

Regarding the study as a whole: Dominant in the ex vivo response were TCR beta clonotypes restricted by HLA-C and specific for CMV. Cumulative public TCR beta family frequency identified CMV carriers with the relevant HLA.

In this sample, this clonotype turned up many times. Its antigen is not identified. This CDR3 comprises 16 residues. The J segment lost 7 bases and the V segment lost 1 base, leaving 5 bases of the junction unmatched. CDR1 and CDR2 (germline): MNHNS, SASEGT. TCRdb reprocessed the reads with MiXCR, giving one entry per CDR3 protein. The sample includes 100,000 or so distinct CDR3 sequences, 23% seen only once; the top ten take roughly 43%. The sequence came from a human donor in good health (CMV status not recorded). Some clones in this sample may be carry-over from other donors' samples. The chain couples TRBV6-1 to TRBJ1-6; 9 nucleotides align to TRBD1. Sample: CD8+ T cells from PBMCs. The CDR3 bases are TGTGCCAGCAGTGAAGTGGGGACAGGGAGAAATTCACCCCTCCACTTT. It encodes CASSEVGTGRNSPLHF.